Described below is a single TCR beta chain sequence and its context. Its antigen remains unknown. V lost 3 bases and J 0 bases, leaving 12 bases between the germline ends. CDR3 length: 16 residues. The germline gives CDR1 LGHDT, CDR2 YNNKEL (reference sequence). This specimen belongs to a study of blood T cells in healthy people across ages. Study-wide results and limits: Correlation between TCR beta diversity and naive T cell percentage was strong. It was not possible, with unsorted PBMCs, to conclusively compare naive and antigen-experienced cells.

The sample providers were healthy Caucasian people from Russia, aged roughly 6 to 95. Combining a sample-barcoded 5' primer with a J-beta primer mix, a second PCR ran for roughly 7 to 12 cycles. Using its own MiXCR run on the 5' RACE reads, TCRdb lists one record per CDR3 protein. Of hundreds of thousands of distinct CDR3 sequences listed, around half are singletons. This sequence joins TRBV3-1 and TRBJ2-1, with TRBD2 as a possible D gene (5 bases). This TCR was sampled from a man older than 75 in good health. The sequenced sample consisted of blood. The CDR3 nucleotides read TGTGCCAGCAGCCATGATCGAGCGGTCTCCTACAATGAGCAGTTCTTC. As protein: CASSHDRAVSYNEQFF.